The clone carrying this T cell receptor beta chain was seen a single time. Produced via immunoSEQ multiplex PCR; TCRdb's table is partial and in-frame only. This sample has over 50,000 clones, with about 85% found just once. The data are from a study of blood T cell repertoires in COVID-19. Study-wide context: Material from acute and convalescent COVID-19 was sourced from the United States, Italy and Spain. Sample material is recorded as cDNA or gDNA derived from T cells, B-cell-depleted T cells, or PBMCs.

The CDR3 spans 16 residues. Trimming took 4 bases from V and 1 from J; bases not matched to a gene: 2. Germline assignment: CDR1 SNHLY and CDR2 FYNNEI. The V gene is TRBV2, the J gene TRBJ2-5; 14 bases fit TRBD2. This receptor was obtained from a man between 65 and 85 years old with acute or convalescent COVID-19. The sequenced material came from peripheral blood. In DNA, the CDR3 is TGTGCCAGCAGTGGGACTAGCGGGGGGTTCCAAGAGACCCAGTACTTC. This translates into CASSGTSGGFQETQYF.